This is a list of T cell receptor beta chains from one sample in a study of human CD8 memory T cell subsets. For each CDR3 protein, TCRdb gives one entry from its re-call of the 5' RACE reads, without DNA. This sample's table has about 6,000 distinct CDR3 sequences. Sequencing was performed on CD8+ effector memory T cells (TEM) sorted from PBMCs. These receptors originate from a human donor in good health. Each CDR3 is given with its conserved first and last residue. Clone size is not always given. Where it is, it says once, few, many or a class for expanded clones.

CDR3 length: 15; V gene: TRBV24-1; clone size: NA; J gene: TRBJ1-2; CDR3 protein: CATSEPGQGYYGYTF
CDR3 length: 17; V gene: TRBV19; clone size: NA; J gene: TRBJ2-2; CDR3 protein: CASSIGPGQGFPGELFF
CDR3 length: 13; V gene: TRBV11-2; clone size: NA; J gene: TRBJ2-2; CDR3 protein: CASSLEGTGELFF
CDR3 length: 17; V gene: TRBV29-1; clone size: medium-sized; J gene: TRBJ2-3; CDR3 protein: CSVEPAITGGGADTQYF
CDR3 length: 16; V gene: TRBV13; clone size: NA; J gene: TRBJ2-7; CDR3 protein: CASSLLTAGISYEQYF
CDR3 length: 15; V gene: TRBV28; clone size: NA; J gene: TRBJ1-1; CDR3 protein: CASSLPGEMGTEAFF
CDR3 length: 15; V gene: TRBV9; clone size: medium-sized; J gene: TRBJ2-7; CDR3 protein: CASSASGTGGVEQYF
CDR3 length: 14; V gene: TRBV6-2/TRBV6-3; clone size: NA; J gene: TRBJ2-7; CDR3 protein: CASSVRTSSYEQYF
CDR3 length: 16; V gene: TRBV5-1; clone size: NA; J gene: TRBJ2-1; CDR3 protein: CASSFSPQGAYNEQFF
CDR3 length: 15; V gene: TRBV7-6; clone size: NA; J gene: TRBJ2-7; CDR3 protein: CASSLGQGSTYEQYF
CDR3 length: 14; V gene: TRBV27; clone size: medium-sized; J gene: TRBJ2-7; CDR3 protein: CASSWDPGSYEQYF
CDR3 length: 16; V gene: TRBV24-1; clone size: NA; J gene: TRBJ2-1; CDR3 protein: CATSDRASGNWNEQFF
CDR3 length: 14; V gene: TRBV10-3; clone size: medium-sized; J gene: TRBJ2-5; CDR3 protein: CAISPRGAQETQYF
CDR3 length: 14; V gene: TRBV28; clone size: NA; J gene: TRBJ1-2; CDR3 protein: CASRVDRRNEGYTF
CDR3 length: 13; V gene: TRBV6-4; clone size: NA; J gene: TRBJ1-5; CDR3 protein: CASSRDSNQPQHF
CDR3 length: 12; V gene: TRBV28; clone size: NA; J gene: TRBJ1-1; CDR3 protein: CASSDQGTEAFF
CDR3 length: 15; V gene: TRBV2; clone size: NA; J gene: TRBJ2-3; CDR3 protein: CATSLVGWGTDTQYF
CDR3 length: 19; V gene: TRBV3-1; clone size: NA; J gene: TRBJ2-7; CDR3 protein: CASSQEFGTSGRSGYEQYF
CDR3 length: 13; V gene: TRBV7-2; clone size: NA; J gene: TRBJ2-2; CDR3 protein: CALPSPNTGELFF
CDR3 length: 13; V gene: TRBV5-4; clone size: NA; J gene: TRBJ1-6; CDR3 protein: CASSFSYNSPLHF
CDR3 length: 13; V gene: TRBV12-3/TRBV12-4; clone size: NA; J gene: TRBJ2-2; CDR3 protein: CASGDLAPGELFF
CDR3 length: 15; V gene: TRBV6-5; clone size: NA; J gene: TRBJ2-1; CDR3 protein: CASSPFGGADNEQFF
CDR3 length: 13; V gene: TRBV28; clone size: medium-sized; J gene: TRBJ1-1; CDR3 protein: CASRLGGNTEAFF
CDR3 length: 14; V gene: TRBV29-1; clone size: NA; J gene: TRBJ2-7; CDR3 protein: CSVATDFPSYEQYF
CDR3 length: 14; V gene: TRBV5-6; clone size: NA; J gene: TRBJ2-7; CDR3 protein: CASSSLDRPYEQYF
CDR3 length: 13; V gene: TRBV6-5; clone size: NA; J gene: TRBJ2-1; CDR3 protein: CASSYRGGDEQFF
CDR3 length: 15; V gene: TRBV10-2; clone size: medium-sized; J gene: TRBJ1-1; CDR3 protein: CASSESGTFNTEAFF
CDR3 length: 14; V gene: TRBV2; clone size: NA; J gene: TRBJ1-5; CDR3 protein: CASTPGQRNQPQHF
CDR3 length: 16; V gene: TRBV7-7; clone size: NA; J gene: TRBJ2-1; CDR3 protein: CASSSSSGFSYNEQFF
CDR3 length: 14; V gene: TRBV29-1; clone size: medium-sized; J gene: TRBJ2-7; CDR3 protein: CSVVRGLASHEQYF
CDR3 length: 15; V gene: TRBV6-4; clone size: NA; J gene: TRBJ2-1; CDR3 protein: CASAPNPAGGGEQFF
CDR3 length: 13; V gene: TRBV28; clone size: medium-sized; J gene: TRBJ1-1; CDR3 protein: CASRHQGATEAFF
CDR3 length: 15; V gene: TRBV19; clone size: NA; J gene: TRBJ2-2; CDR3 protein: CASAWARQHTGELFF
CDR3 length: 16; V gene: TRBV20-1; clone size: medium-sized; J gene: TRBJ1-6; CDR3 protein: CSAPGPASSYNSPLHF
CDR3 length: 17; V gene: TRBV20-1; clone size: NA; J gene: TRBJ2-3; CDR3 protein: CSAPPARLAGRTDTQYF
CDR3 length: 17; V gene: TRBV4-2; clone size: NA; J gene: TRBJ2-1; CDR3 protein: CASSQDYTVSSYNEQFF
CDR3 length: 18; V gene: TRBV6-6; clone size: large; J gene: TRBJ2-3; CDR3 protein: CASSTPGGNPTSTDTQYF
CDR3 length: 13; V gene: TRBV2; clone size: NA; J gene: TRBJ2-7; CDR3 protein: CASNGPGLYEQYF
CDR3 length: 15; V gene: TRBV20-1; clone size: NA; J gene: TRBJ2-1; CDR3 protein: CSATKVGGSYNEQFF
CDR3 length: 14; V gene: TRBV7-8; clone size: NA; J gene: TRBJ2-1; CDR3 protein: CASSSGTQANEQFF
CDR3 length: 15; V gene: TRBV20-1; clone size: medium-sized; J gene: TRBJ1-1; CDR3 protein: CSAREVTGGETEAFF
CDR3 length: 13; V gene: TRBV20-1; clone size: NA; J gene: TRBJ2-7; CDR3 protein: CSATDRNTYEQYF
CDR3 length: 11; V gene: TRBV10-2; clone size: NA; J gene: TRBJ2-7; CDR3 protein: CASSESYEQYF
CDR3 length: 16; V gene: TRBV6-4; clone size: medium-sized; J gene: TRBJ2-2; CDR3 protein: CASSDTWGQDTGELFF
CDR3 length: 11; V gene: TRBV7-2; clone size: medium-sized; J gene: TRBJ2-1; CDR3 protein: CASSWGLEQFF